These 21 T cell receptor beta chains were sequenced from one sample in a study of CD8+CD57+ T cells in acquired aplastic anemia. Patients sequenced had flow cytometry evidence of CD8+CD57+ cell expansion. Template material for TCR beta VDJ and CDR3 profiling consisted of genomic DNA. TCRdb analysed the reads with MiXCR anew, one entry per CDR3 protein. Of 150,000 or so distinct CDR3 sequences in the sample, less than 60% were seen once. The sequencing sample was made of sorted CD4+, CD8+, or CD8+CD57+ T cells (not recorded which) from PBMCs. All receptors come from a human donor with aplastic anemia.

On this clonotype itself: A read error may be the cause here, since a much bigger clone is one base away. The rearrangement joins TRBV5-5 to TRBJ1-1; 11 nucleotides agree with TRBD1. Germline CDR1 is SGHKS and CDR2 is YYEKEE (reference sequence). This CDR3 contains 16 residues. The CDR3 sequence is CSSSLGQGVMNTEAFF. The CDR3 DNA reads TGTTCCAGCAGCTTGGGACAGGGGGTAATGAACACTGAAGCTTTCTTT.

This clonotype was seen ten or more times. The chain is built from TRBV7-8 and TRBJ2-5, with 9 bases aligning to TRBD1. Germline V lookup: CDR1 SGHVS, CDR2 FQNEAQ. The CDR3 length is 14 residues. Unmatched junction bases numbered 7, after V lost 6 bases and J lost 5 bases. CDR3 amino acids: CASSLRGQGETQYF. The CDR3 DNA is TGTGCCAGCAGTTTAAGAGGACAGGGGGAGACCCAGTACTTC.

This clonotype has at least ten counts. The genes are TRBV12-3 or TRBV12-4 and TRBJ1-5, with D perhaps TRBD1 (6 bases). The CDR3 totals 14 residues. V was cut by 4 bases and J by 11 bases, with 18 bases left in between. The CDR3 loop reads CASSSWGQDGAQHF. DNA for the CDR3: TGTGCCAGCAGTTCTTGGGGGCAGGACGGAGCCCAGCATTTT.

The J gene is TRBJ2-5, the V gene TRBV2; the match to TRBD2 covers 9 bases. Germline CDR1 is SNHLY and CDR2 is FYNNEI. The length of the CDR3 is 15 residues. After removal of 7 bases from V and 4 bases from J, the junction contained 10 bases not matched to a gene. The CDR3 region has the DNA TGTGCCAGCAAGGCGGGAGGGCCTATCGGAGAGACCCAGTACTTC. The encoded protein is CASKAGGPIGETQYF.

J is TRBJ2-1 and V is TRBV4-2; the match to TRBD2 covers 7 bases. The V segment lost 0 bases and the J segment 2 bases; nucleotides outside the gene matches: 13. The germline CDR1 and CDR2 sequences are LGHNA and YNFKEQ. This CDR3 has 19 amino acids. The CDR3 region is CASSQEIPSGTPPYNEQFF. In DNA, the CDR3 is TGTGCCAGCAGCCAAGAAATTCCTAGCGGTACCCCGCCCTACAATGAGCAGTTCTTC.

This clonotype turned up a few times. The CDR3 DNA sequence: TGTGCCACCAGTGATCCGACAGGGTCGGGGGAGACCCAGTACTTC. This encodes CATSDPTGSGETQYF. This chain joins TRBV24-1 and TRBJ2-5; TRBD1 aligns across 7 bases. Trimming cost V 3 bases and J 5 bases; bases outside gene matches: 8. The germline V gene encodes CDR1 KGHDR and CDR2 SFDVKD. The CDR3 extends over 15 amino acids.

In its sample, this clonotype was seen a few times. The chain combines TRBV14 with TRBJ1-1; tentative D call: TRBD1 (6 bases). The CDR3 loop spans 17 amino acids. Per germline, CDR1 SGHDN and CDR2 FVKESK. V lost 0 bases and J 1 base, leaving 15 bases between the germline ends. The CDR3 nucleotides are TGTGCCAGCAGCCAAGATACGGGGGCAGGATGGAACACTGAAGCTTTCTTT. It translates to CASSQDTGAGWNTEAFF.

The rearrangement joins TRBV10-3 to TRBJ2-7; D may be TRBD1 (6 bases). Germline V gives CDR1 ENHRY, CDR2 SYGVKD. The CDR3 extends over 14 amino acids. Trimming removed 6 bases from V and 4 bases from J, with 16 bases in between. In DNA form, the CDR3 reads TGTGCCATCAGGCAGGGGCTGGACGGTTACGAGCAGTACTTC. This gives the protein CAIRQGLDGYEQYF.

The V gene is TRBV5-1, the J gene TRBJ2-5, with 10 bases identical to TRBD1. Trimming cost V 3 bases and J 6 bases; bases outside gene matches: 5. The CDR3 covers 14 residues. In germline, CDR1 is SGHRS, CDR2 YFSETQ. CDR3 in DNA: TGCGCCAGCAGCTCAGGACAGGGGGGACAGACCCAGTACTTC. Translated: CASSSGQGGQTQYF. The variable domain in full, with the rest retrieved from reference TRBV5-1 and TRBJ2-5, is KAGVTQTPRYLIKTRGQQVTLSCSPISGHRSVSWYQQTPGQGLQFLFEYFSETQRNKGNFPGRFSGRQFSNSRSEMNVSTLELGDSALYLCASSSGQGGQTQYFGPGTRLLVL.

The chain couples TRBV10-3 to TRBJ2-3, with TRBD2 matching over 10 bases. The V gene's germline CDR1 is ENHRY and CDR2 SYGVKD. The CDR3 is 15 amino acids. After removal of 7 bases from V and 3 bases from J, the junction contained 7 bases not matched to a gene. In DNA, the CDR3 is TGTGCCATCAAACCTAGCGGGAGTAATACAGATACGCAGTATTTT. Translation: CAIKPSGSNTDTQYF.

This rearrangement joins TRBV10-3 to TRBJ2-7; D is possibly TRBD2 (6 bases). The CDR3 extends over 14 amino acids. Germline V gene sequence: CDR1 ENHRY, CDR2 SYGVKD. V was pared by 7 bases and J by 2 bases, with 15 bases between. CDR3 sequence reads: CAINGGNPPYEQYF. The CDR3 bases are TGTGCCATCAATGGGGGGAACCCACCCTACGAGCAGTACTTC.

This clonotype occurred many times. The CDR3 sequence is CATATGTGSSPLHF. In DNA form, the CDR3 reads TGTGCGACAGCAACCGGGACAGGGAGTTCACCCCTCCACTTT. The genes are TRBV19 and TRBJ1-6; 9 positions agree with TRBD1. CDR3 length: 14 residues. Germline CDR1 and CDR2: LNHDA and SQIVND (reference sequence).

This clonotype was recorded at least ten times. The chain joins TRBV24-1 to TRBJ2-7; weak D call: TRBD2 (7 bases). CDR1 and CDR2 (germline): KGHDR, SFDVKD. The CDR3 consists of 16 residues. The V end lost 1 base, the J end lost 2 bases, and 14 bases lay between the germline ends. In DNA form, the CDR3 reads TGTGCCACCAGTGATTTAGGGGGGGCTTCCCCCTACGAGCAGTACTTC. Translating it yields CATSDLGGASPYEQYF.

This clonotype was detected ten times or more. This chain joins TRBV7-2 and TRBJ2-1; D gene unclear. With 2 bases removed from V and 4 bases from J, the gap between germline ends came to 15 bases. Germline assignment: CDR1 SGHTA and CDR2 FQGNSA. The CDR3 length is 16 residues. CDR3 region: CASSLRFGFGYNEQFF. Written as DNA, the CDR3 is TGTGCCAGCAGCTTACGGTTCGGGTTTGGTTACAATGAGCAGTTCTTC.

This clonotype is a singleton in its sample. J is TRBJ1-2 and V is TRBV24-1; 7 nucleotides line up with TRBD1. Germline trimming cut 6 bases from V and 8 bases from J; bases unmatched to any gene: 8. Germline V gene sequence: CDR1 KGHDR, CDR2 SFDVKD. This CDR3 contains 13 residues. CDR3 bases: TGTGCCACCAGTTTGGGACAGTCCTTAGGCTACACCTTC. This gives the protein CATSLGQSLGYTF.

The V call is TRBV9, the J call TRBJ2-3, with TRBD1 as a possible D gene (6 bases). CDR3 length: 16 amino acids. The germline V gene encodes CDR1 SGDLS and CDR2 YYNGEE. V lost 0 bases to trimming and J lost 2 bases, with 13 bases between them. Here the CDR3 reads CASSVGAGVSTDTQYF. DNA for the CDR3: TGTGCCAGCAGCGTAGGGGCAGGGGTTTCCACAGATACGCAGTATTTT.

The chain couples TRBV24-1 to TRBJ2-3; 7 bases line up with TRBD2. Germline V gives CDR1 KGHDR, CDR2 SFDVKD. V lost 5 bases, J lost 3 bases, and 7 bases stayed unmatched. This CDR3 has 15 residues. CDR3 in DNA: TGTGCCACCAGTGGTACGGCTAGCGGAACAGATACGCAGTATTTT. Translating it yields CATSGTASGTDTQYF.

Comments on this clonotype: One base away lies a much larger clone, so this may be a sequencing read error. The rearrangement links TRBV11-1 to TRBJ2-2; possibly TRBD2 for D (6 bases). The CDR3 covers 16 residues. CDR1 SGHAT and CDR2 FQDESV come from the germline V gene (reference sequence). The CDR3 DNA reads as TGTGCCAGCAGCTCGGAGGGACTCCGGAACATCGGGGAGCTGTTTTTT. Residues: CASSSEGLRNIGELFF. Filled out from reference TRBV11-1 and TRBJ2-2, the complete variable domain reads EAEVAQSPRYKITEKSQAVAFWCDPISGHATLYWYRQILGQGPELLVQFQDESVVDDSQLPKDRFSAERLKGVDSTLKIQPAELGDSAMYLCASSSEGLRNIGELFFGEGSRLTVL.

Comments on this clonotype: A single base separates this from a much larger clone, so it may be a read error. The chain joins TRBV9 to TRBJ1-1; D is unresolved. This CDR3 has 16 amino acids. Germline-derived CDR1 and CDR2 are SGDLS and YYNGEE. The CDR3 nucleotides read TGTGCCAGCAGCGTAGTTGGGTTGGGGATGAACACTGAAACTTTCTTT. Translation: CASSVVGLGMNTETFF.

The rearrangement uses TRBV27 and TRBJ1-6, with D perhaps TRBD1 (6 bases). V lost 0 bases and J lost 6, with 9 bases in between. There are 15 residues in the CDR3. The germline V gene encodes CDR1 MNHEY and CDR2 SMNVEV (reference sequence). CDR3 sequence (DNA): TGTGCCAGCAGTTTATCGCCCAGGGGTAATTCACCCCTCCACTTT. Amino acids: CASSLSPRGNSPLHF.

J is TRBJ1-2 and V is TRBV20-1, with TRBD1 identical over 9 bases. Germline-derived CDR1 and CDR2 are DFQATT and SNEGSKA (reference sequence). The CDR3 extends over 12 amino acids. J gave up 7 bases and V 7 bases, and 7 bases lay outside the gene matches. In DNA form, the CDR3 reads TGCAGTGGGTTGGACAGGGGCCTTGGCTACACCTTC. It encodes CSGLDRGLGYTF.